This T cell receptor beta chain was obtained from a study of molecular identifiers for immune sequencing clone quantification. Study results and caveats: Whereas naive cells kept under 1% of molecules in clones above 20 RNA copies, such clones held over 99% in effectors.

Previously described methods with listed TCR primers produced the bulk TCR libraries. From the PCR reads, TCRdb called clonotypes with MiXCR, one entry per CDR3 protein. The sample records approximately 630,000 distinct CDR3 sequences, 25% being singletons. Turning to this clonotype: Antigen: not known. Here the CDR3 omits its conserved ending phenylalanine or tryptophan, so a read error is the likely source.

Trimming left V 6 bases short and J 5 bases short, with 9 bases between. Germline V gives CDR1 MNHEY, CDR2 SMNVEV (reference sequence). This CDR3 region has 12 residues. Sequenced material: naive CD8+ T cells from blood, with Jurkat cell RNA spiked in. Noted subset: FACS-sorted CD8+CD4-CCR7+CD45RA+ naive T cells. The clonotype originates from a human donor in good health. Some libraries in this study had Jurkat cell RNA spiked in. The chain combines TRBV27 with TRBJ2-3; D is ambiguous. In nucleotides, the CDR3 is TGTGCCAGCAGCCACGGCGTAGATACGCAGTATCTT. It specifies CASSHGVDTQYL.